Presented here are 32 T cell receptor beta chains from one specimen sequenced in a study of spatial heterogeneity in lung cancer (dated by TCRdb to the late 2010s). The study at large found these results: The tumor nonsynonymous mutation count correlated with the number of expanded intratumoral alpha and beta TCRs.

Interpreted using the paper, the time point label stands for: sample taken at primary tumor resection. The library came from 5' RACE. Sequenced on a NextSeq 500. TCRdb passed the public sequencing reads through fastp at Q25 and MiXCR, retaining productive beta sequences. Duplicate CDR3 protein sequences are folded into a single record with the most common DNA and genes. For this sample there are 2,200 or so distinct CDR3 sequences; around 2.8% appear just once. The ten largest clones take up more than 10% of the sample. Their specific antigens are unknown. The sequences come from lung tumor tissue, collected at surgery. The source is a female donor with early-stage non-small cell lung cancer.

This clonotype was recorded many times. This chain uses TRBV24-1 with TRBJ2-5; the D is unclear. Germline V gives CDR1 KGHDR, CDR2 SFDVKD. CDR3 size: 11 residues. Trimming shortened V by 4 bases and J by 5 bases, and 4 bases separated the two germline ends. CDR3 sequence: CATSDGETQYF. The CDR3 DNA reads TGTGCCACCAGTGACGGGGAGACCCAGTACTTC.

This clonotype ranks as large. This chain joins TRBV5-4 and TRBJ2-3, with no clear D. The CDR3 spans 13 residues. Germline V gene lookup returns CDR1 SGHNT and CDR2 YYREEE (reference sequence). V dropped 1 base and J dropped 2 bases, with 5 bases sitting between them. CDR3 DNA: TGTGCCAGCAGCTTGCCAGACACAGATACGCAGTATTTT. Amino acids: CASSLPDTDTQYF.

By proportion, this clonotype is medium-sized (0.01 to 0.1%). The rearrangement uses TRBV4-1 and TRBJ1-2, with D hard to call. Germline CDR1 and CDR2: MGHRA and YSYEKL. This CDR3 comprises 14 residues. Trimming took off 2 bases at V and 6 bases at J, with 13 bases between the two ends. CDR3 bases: TGCGCCAGCAGCCAAATAGGAGGCCGCGATGGCTACACCTTC. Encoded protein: CASSQIGGRDGYTF.

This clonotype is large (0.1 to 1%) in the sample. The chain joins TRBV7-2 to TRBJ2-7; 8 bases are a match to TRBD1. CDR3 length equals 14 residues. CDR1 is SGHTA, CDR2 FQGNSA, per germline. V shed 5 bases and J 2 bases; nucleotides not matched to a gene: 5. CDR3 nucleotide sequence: TGTGCCAGCAGCACACAACAGGGGGCCTACGAGCAGTACTTC. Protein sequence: CASSTQQGAYEQYF.

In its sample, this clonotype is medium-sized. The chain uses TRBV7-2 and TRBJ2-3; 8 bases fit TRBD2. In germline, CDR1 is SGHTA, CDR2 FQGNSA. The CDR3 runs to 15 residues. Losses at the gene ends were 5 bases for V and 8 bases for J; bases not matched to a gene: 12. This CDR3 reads CASSATGGSDPTQYF. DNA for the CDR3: TGTGCCAGCAGCGCGACGGGGGGGTCGGACCCTACGCAGTATTTT.

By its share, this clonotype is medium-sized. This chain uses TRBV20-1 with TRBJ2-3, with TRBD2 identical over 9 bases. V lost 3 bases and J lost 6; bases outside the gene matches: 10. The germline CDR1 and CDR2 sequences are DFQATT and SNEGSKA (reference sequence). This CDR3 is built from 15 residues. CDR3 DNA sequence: TGCAGTGCTAGGGCTGCTAGCGGGGTAGACGATACGCAGTATTTT. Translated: CSARAASGVDDTQYF.

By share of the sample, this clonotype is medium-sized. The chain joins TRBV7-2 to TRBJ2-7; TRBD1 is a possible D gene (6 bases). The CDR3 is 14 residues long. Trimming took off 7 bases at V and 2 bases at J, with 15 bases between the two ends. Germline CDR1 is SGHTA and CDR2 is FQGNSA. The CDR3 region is CASNLDSATYEQYF. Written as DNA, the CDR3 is TGTGCCAGCAACTTGGACAGCGCTACCTACGAGCAGTACTTC. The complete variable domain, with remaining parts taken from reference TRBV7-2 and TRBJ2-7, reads GAGVSQSPSNKVTEKGKDVELRCDPISGHTALYWYRQSLGQGLEFLIYFQGNSAPDKSGLPSDRFSAERTGGSVSTLTIQRTQQEDSAVYLCASNLDSATYEQYFGPGTRLTVT.

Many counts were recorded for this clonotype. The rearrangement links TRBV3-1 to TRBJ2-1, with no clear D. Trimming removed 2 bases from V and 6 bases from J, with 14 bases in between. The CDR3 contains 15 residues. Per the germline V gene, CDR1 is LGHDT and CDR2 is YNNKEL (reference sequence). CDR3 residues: CASSQTLPIINEQFF. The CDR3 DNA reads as TGTGCCAGCAGCCAAACACTCCCCATAATCAATGAGCAGTTCTTC.

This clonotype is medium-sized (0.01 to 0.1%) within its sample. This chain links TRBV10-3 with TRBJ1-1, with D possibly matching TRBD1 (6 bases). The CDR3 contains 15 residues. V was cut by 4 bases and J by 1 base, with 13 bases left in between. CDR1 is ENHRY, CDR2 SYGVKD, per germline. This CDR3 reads CAISAANRENTEAFF. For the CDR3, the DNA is TGTGCCATCAGTGCGGCTAACAGGGAGAACACTGAAGCTTTCTTT.

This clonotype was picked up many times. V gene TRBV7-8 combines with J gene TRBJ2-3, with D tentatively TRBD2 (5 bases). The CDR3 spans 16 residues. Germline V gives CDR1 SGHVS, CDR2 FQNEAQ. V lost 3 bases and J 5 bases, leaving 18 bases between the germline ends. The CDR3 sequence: CASSFVTVPRGDTQYF. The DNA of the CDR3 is TGTGCCAGCAGCTTCGTTACAGTGCCTCGGGGAGATACGCAGTATTTT.

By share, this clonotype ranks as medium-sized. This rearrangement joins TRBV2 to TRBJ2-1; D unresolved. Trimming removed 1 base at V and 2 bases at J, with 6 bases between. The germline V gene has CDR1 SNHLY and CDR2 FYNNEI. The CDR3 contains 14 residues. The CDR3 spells CASSEGVPYNEQFF. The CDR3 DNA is TGTGCCAGCAGTGAAGGGGTCCCCTACAATGAGCAGTTCTTC.

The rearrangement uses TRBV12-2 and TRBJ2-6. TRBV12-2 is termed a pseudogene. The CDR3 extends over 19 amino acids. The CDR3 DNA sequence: TGTGCAAGTCGCTTAAAACCGAAACCATCGAGCTCTGGGGCCAACGTCCTGACTTTC. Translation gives CASRLKPKPSSSGANVLTF.

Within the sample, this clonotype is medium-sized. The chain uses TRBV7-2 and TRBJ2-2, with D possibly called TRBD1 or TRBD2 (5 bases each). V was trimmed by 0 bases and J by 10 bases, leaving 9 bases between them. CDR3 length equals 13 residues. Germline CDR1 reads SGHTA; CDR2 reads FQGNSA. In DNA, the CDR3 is TGTGCCAGCAGCTTAGCGCGAGGGACGGAGCTGTTTTTT. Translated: CASSLARGTELFF.

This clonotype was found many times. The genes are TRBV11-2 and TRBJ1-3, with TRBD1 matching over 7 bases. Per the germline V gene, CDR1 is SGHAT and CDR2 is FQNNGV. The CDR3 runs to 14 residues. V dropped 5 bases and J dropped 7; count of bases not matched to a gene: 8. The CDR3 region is CASSLQTGLNTIYF. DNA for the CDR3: TGTGCCAGCAGCCTCCAGACAGGGCTCAACACCATATATTTT. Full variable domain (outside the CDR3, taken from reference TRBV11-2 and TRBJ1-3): EAGVAQSPRYKIIEKRQSVAFWCNPISGHATLYWYQQILGQGPKLLIQFQNNGVVDDSQLPKDRFSAERLKGVDSTLKIQPAKLEDSAVYLCASSLQTGLNTIYFGEGSWLTVV.

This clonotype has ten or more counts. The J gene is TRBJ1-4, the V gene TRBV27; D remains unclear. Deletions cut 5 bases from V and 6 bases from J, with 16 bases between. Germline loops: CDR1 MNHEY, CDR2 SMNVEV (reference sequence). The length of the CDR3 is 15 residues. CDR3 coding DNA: TGTGCCAGCAGTCCCCGTAGTACGGGCTATGAAAAACTGTTTTTT. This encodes CASSPRSTGYEKLFF.

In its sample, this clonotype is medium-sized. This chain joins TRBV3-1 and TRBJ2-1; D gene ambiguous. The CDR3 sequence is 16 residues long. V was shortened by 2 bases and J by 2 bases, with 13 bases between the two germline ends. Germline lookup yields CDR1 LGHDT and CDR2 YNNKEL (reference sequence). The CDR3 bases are TGTGCCAGCAGCCAAATTCTTTCTAAAACCTACAATGAGCAGTTCTTC. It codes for CASSQILSKTYNEQFF.

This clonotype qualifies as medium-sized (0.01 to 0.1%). CDR3 amino acids: CASSLDDEQYF. CDR3 DNA: TGTGCCAGCAGCTTAGACGACGAGCAGTACTTC. This sequence joins TRBV7-2 and TRBJ2-7; D unclear. The CDR3 is 11 residues long. Trimming stripped 1 base from V and 5 bases from J, with 3 bases between. In germline, CDR1 is SGHTA, CDR2 FQGNSA.

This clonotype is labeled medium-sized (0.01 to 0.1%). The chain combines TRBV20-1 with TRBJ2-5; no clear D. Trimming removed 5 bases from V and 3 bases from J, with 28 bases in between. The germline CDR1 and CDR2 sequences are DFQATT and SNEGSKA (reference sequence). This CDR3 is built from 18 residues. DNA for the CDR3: TGCAGTGCTCTGGCCTTGCTAATAAAGGGCAGCCGGAAAGAGACCCAGTACTTC. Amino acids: CSALALLIKGSRKETQYF.

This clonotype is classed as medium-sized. The CDR3 protein is CASSLGLVDNNEQFF. CDR3 in DNA: TGTGCCAGCAGCTTAGGACTAGTCGACAACAATGAGCAGTTCTTC. The chain is built from TRBV11-1 and TRBJ2-1; a possible D gene is TRBD2 (6 bases). The CDR3 runs to 15 residues. V was trimmed by 1 base and J by 5 bases, leaving 12 bases between them. In germline, CDR1 is SGHAT, CDR2 FQDESV (reference sequence).

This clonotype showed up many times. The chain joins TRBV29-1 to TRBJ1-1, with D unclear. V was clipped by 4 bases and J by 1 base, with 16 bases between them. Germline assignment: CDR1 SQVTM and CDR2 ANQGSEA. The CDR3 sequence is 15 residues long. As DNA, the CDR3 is TGCAGCGTTGCCCCCGGTGCGTGGGCGAACACTGAAGCTTTCTTT. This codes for CSVAPGAWANTEAFF.

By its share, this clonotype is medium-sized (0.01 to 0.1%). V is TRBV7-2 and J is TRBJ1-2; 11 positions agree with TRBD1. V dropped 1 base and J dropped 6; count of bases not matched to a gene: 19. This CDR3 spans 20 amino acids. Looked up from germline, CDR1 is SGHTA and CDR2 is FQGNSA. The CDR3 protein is CASSLDFGQGALLVSNGYTF. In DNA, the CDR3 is TGTGCCAGCAGCTTAGACTTTGGACAGGGGGCTCTTCTTGTTTCTAATGGCTACACCTTC.

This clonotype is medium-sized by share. The DNA for the CDR3 is TGTGCCAGCAGCACAGGGGCAGAAGAGACCCAGTACTTC. Its translation is CASSTGAEETQYF. J is TRBJ2-5 and V is TRBV7-7; 7 bases are shared with TRBD1. Germline-derived CDR1 and CDR2 are SSHAT and FNYEAQ (reference sequence). After removal of 5 bases from V and 3 bases from J, the junction contained 3 bases not matched to a gene. The CDR3 loop spans 13 amino acids. Full variable domain (outside the CDR3, taken from reference TRBV7-7 and TRBJ2-5): GAGVSQSPRYKVTKRGQDVTLRCDPISSHATLYWYQQALGQGPEFLTYFNYEAQPDKSGLPSDRFSAERPEGSISTLTIQRTEQRDSAMYRCASSTGAEETQYFGPGTRLLVL.

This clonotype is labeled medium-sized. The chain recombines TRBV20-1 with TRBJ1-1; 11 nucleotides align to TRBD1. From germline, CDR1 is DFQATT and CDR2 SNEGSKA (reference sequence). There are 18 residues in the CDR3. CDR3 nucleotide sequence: TGCAGAGCCCGAGACGCAACGGGACAGGGGGTCACATTAGGTGAAGCTTTCTTT. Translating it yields CRARDATGQGVTLGEAFF.

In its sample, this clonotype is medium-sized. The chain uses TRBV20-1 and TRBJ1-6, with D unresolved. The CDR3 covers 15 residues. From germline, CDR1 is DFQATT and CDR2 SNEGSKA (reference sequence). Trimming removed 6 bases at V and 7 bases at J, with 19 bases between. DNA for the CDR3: TGCAGTGCCTCAATAACTTCCGGGATAAATTCACCCCTCCACTTT. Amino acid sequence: CSASITSGINSPLHF.

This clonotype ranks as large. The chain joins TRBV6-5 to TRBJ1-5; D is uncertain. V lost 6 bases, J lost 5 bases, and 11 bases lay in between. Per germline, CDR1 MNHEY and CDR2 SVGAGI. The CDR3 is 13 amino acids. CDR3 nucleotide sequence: TGTGCCAGCAGCCGTACCCTATATCAGCCCCAGCATTTT. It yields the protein CASSRTLYQPQHF.

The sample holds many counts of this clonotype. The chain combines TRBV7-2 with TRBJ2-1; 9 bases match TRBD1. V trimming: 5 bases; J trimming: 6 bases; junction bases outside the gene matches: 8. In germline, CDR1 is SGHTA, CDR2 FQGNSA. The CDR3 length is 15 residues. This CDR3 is CASSPGTGLVNEQFF. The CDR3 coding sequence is TGTGCCAGCAGCCCTGGGACAGGGTTAGTCAATGAGCAGTTCTTC.

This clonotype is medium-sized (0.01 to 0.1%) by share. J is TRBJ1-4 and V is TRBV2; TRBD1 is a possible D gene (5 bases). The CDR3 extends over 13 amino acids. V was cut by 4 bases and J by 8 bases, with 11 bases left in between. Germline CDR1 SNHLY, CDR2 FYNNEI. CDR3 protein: CASSGSGKEKLFF. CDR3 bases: TGTGCCAGCAGTGGTTCAGGGAAGGAAAAACTGTTTTTT.

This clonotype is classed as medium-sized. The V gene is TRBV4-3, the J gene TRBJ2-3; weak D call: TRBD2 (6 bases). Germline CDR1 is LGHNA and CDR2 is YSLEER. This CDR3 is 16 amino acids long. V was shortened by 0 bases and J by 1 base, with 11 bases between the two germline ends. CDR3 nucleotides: TGCGCCAGCAGCCAAGATCAGGGCGGGGGCACAGATACGCAGTATTTT. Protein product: CASSQDQGGGTDTQYF.

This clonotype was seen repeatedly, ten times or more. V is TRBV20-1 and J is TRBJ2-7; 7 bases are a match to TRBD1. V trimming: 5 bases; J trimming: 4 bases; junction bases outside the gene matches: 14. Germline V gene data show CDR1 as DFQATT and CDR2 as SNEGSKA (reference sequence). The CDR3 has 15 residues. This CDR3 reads CSAGKATGTVYEQYF. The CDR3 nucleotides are TGCAGTGCTGGAAAAGCGACAGGGACGGTATACGAGCAGTACTTC.

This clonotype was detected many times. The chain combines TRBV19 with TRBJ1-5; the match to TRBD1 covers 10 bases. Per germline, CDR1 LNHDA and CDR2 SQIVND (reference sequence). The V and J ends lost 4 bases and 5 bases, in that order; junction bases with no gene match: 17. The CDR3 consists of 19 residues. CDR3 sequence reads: CASSTSGTGASLGYQPQHF. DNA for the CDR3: TGTGCCAGTAGTACTTCCGGGACAGGGGCTTCGTTGGGTTATCAGCCCCAGCATTTT. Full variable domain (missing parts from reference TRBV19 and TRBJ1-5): DGGITQSPKYLFRKEGQNVTLSCEQNLNHDAMYWYRQDPGQGLRLIYYSQIVNDFQKGDIAEGYSVSREKKESFPLTVTSAQKNPTAFYLCASSTSGTGASLGYQPQHFGDGTRLSIL.

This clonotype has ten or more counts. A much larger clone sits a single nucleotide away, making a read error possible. CDR3 loop: CASSCGNEQYF. The CDR3 DNA sequence: TGTGCCAGCAGCTGTGGGAACGAGCAGTACTTC. The chain carries TRBV11-2 and TRBJ2-7; D is ambiguous. V lost 4 bases, J lost 5 bases, and 6 bases lay in between. The germline gives CDR1 SGHAT, CDR2 FQNNGV. The CDR3 is made up of 11 amino acids.

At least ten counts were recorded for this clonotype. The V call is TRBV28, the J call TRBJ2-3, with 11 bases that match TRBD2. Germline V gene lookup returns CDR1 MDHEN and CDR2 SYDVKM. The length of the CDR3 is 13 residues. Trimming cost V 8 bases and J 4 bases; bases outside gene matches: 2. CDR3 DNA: TGTGCCAGCCGTAGCGGGGGGGCAGATACGCAGTATTTT. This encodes CASRSGGADTQYF. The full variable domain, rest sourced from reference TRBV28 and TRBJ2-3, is DVKVTQSSRYLVKRTGEKVFLECVQDMDHENMFWYRQDPGLGLRLIYFSYDVKMKEKGDIPEGYSVSREKKERFSLILESASTNQTSMYLCASRSGGADTQYFGPGTRLTVL.